This T cell receptor (beta chain) originates from a study of low-dose radiotherapy and immunotherapy resistance in tumors. Across the study: Patients of Cohort 1 had 0.5 Gy fractions every 2 weeks, which summed to 6.5 Gy. Aspirin was administered orally at 300 mg daily for four cycles, commencing on cycle 1 day 1.

Every donor's regimen consisted of nivolumab, ipilimumab, aspirin, low-dose cyclophosphamide and low-dose radiotherapy. Eligibility criteria specified advanced solid malignancies devoid of tumor-infiltrating lymphocytes. cDNA synthesis used a TRAV/TRBV-specific primer set for both chains. A constant-region primer paired with the V-primer adapter amplified TCRs over about 19 PCR cycles. TCRdb processed the reads anew with MiXCR; each CDR3 protein has one entry. This table has roughly 17,000 distinct CDR3 sequences, roughly 70% appearing once. The V gene end was trimmed by 2 bases and the J gene end by 6 bases; junction bases not matched to a gene: 2. The CDR3 is 13 residues long. The germline CDR1 and CDR2 sequences are MDHEN and SYDVKM.

The rearrangement uses TRBV28 and TRBJ2-3, with TRBD1 matching 7 bases. This receptor was identified in a human donor with advanced metastatic prostate, ovarian, gallbladder or colorectal cancer (not recorded which). This table probably holds off-target reads from a library built for another chain. The CDR3 is CASSLRGPDTQYF. The CDR3 DNA sequence: TGTGCCAGCAGTTTAAGGGGGCCTGATACGCAGTATTTT.